Given below is one T cell receptor (beta chain) in context. These data originate in a study of cytotoxic CD8 clonotypes in ibrutinib-treated CLL. Study overall: Among the samples, the mean was roughly 240,000 productive templates and 94,082 productive rearrangements.

CDR3 length equals 13 residues. Germline V gene sequence: CDR1 LNHDA, CDR2 SQIVND (reference sequence). The V and J ends lost 3 bases and 2 bases respectively, with 8 bases between them. TCRdb keeps only in-frame clones here, not all; method: immunoSEQ multiplex PCR. The table shows 140,000 or so clones, with roughly three quarters occurring only once. The chain uses TRBV19 and TRBJ2-7; weak D call: TRBD1 (5 bases). This TCR derives from a human donor with chronic lymphocytic leukemia. The specimen was PBMCs, collected after 12 months of ibrutinib treatment. For the CDR3, the DNA is TGTGCCAGTAGTATTTCGACAGCCTACGAGCAGTACTTC. This codes for CASSISTAYEQYF.